Listed below are T cell receptor beta chains from one sample, sequenced in a study of early T cells in non-severe SARS-CoV-2 infection. MiXCR, run by TCRdb on the 5' RACE reads, gives a single entry per CDR3 protein. The data show 60,000 to 65,000 distinct CDR3 sequences, almost 9% seen once. The sequences come from whole blood, collected at baseline. These receptors were taken from an adult who was a healthcare worker with PCR-confirmed SARS-CoV-2 infection or an uninfected control (not recorded which). The CDR3 runs from the conserved cysteine through the conserved F or W. The D gene is left open where the match is weak. Expanded clones get a size class; other rows say once, few or many, or leave the size out.

D gene	V gene	clone size	J gene	CDR3 protein	CDR3 DNA
TRBD1	TRBV20-1	many	TRBJ1-4	CSARGGQGATNEKLFF	TGCAGTGCTAGAGGGGGACAGGGGGCAACTAATGAAAAACTGTTTTTT
TRBD2	TRBV6-6	few	TRBJ2-7	CASRSRDGGTYEQYF	TGTGCCAGCAGATCCCGGGACGGGGGGACCTACGAGCAGTACTTC
-	TRBV6-2/TRBV6-3	many	TRBJ1-2	CASSTGNYGYTF	TGTGCCAGCAGTACAGGGAACTATGGCTACACCTTC
-	TRBV3-1	many	TRBJ2-7	CASSQEFEEQYF	TGTGCCAGCAGCCAAGAATTTGAGGAGCAGTACTTC
-	TRBV9	many	TRBJ2-2	CASSTTRGTGNTGELFF	TGTGCCAGCAGCACAACCCGTGGGACCGGGAACACCGGGGAGCTGTTTTTT
TRBD2	TRBV19	-	TRBJ2-1	CASSIPGLAAFTRWFF	TGTGCCAGTAGTATCCCGGGACTAGCGGCCTTTACCAGGTGGTTCTTC
TRBD1	TRBV20-1	-	TRBJ2-2	CSAPMPGQQNTGELFF	TGCAGTGCACCCATGCCGGGACAGCAAAACACCGGGGAGCTGTTTTTT
TRBD2	TRBV7-9	many	TRBJ2-7	CASSFLLAGRNEQYF	TGTGCCAGCAGCTTCCTACTAGCGGGAAGAAACGAGCAGTACTTC
-	TRBV6-2/TRBV6-3	-	TRBJ1-1	CASSWGSTEAFF	TGTGCCAGCTCTTGGGGTAGCACTGAAGCTTTCTTT
-	TRBV12-3/TRBV12-4	many	TRBJ1-1	CASSLTRVGAFF	TGTGCCAGCAGTTTAACAAGGGTGGGGGCTTTCTTT
-	TRBV29-1	-	TRBJ1-1	CSVAFGGLNTEAFF	TGCAGCGTTGCCTTTGGGGGATTGAACACTGAAGCTTTCTTT
TRBD1	TRBV6-6	few	TRBJ2-7	CASSYSSTGYEQYF	TGTGCCAGCAGTTACTCATCGACAGGGTACGAGCAGTACTTC
-	TRBV5-1	-	TRBJ2-1	CASSWGALEQFF	TGCGCCAGCAGCTGGGGGGCCCTTGAGCAGTTCTTC
-	TRBV5-4	few	TRBJ2-5	CASGEGPGKETQYF	TGTGCCAGCGGGGAAGGCCCCGGGAAAGAGACCCAGTACTTC
-	TRBV20-1	many	TRBJ1-2	CSARDTAGSNYGYTF	TGCAGTGCTAGAGATACGGCTGGGTCTAACTATGGCTACACCTTC
-	TRBV20-1	few	TRBJ2-5	CSASGTIQETQYF	TGCAGTGCCTCCGGGACGATCCAAGAGACCCAGTACTTC
TRBD2	TRBV5-5	many	TRBJ2-3	CASSLATSGLSTDTQYF	TGTGCCAGCAGCTTGGCGACTAGCGGGTTGAGCACAGATACGCAGTATTTT
TRBD1	TRBV27	-	TRBJ1-1	CASRAGGEIEAFF	TGTGCCAGCAGGGCAGGGGGCGAGATCGAAGCTTTCTTT
-	TRBV7-2	-	TRBJ2-7	CASSLDQGQIYEQYF	TGTGCCAGCAGCTTAGATCAGGGGCAGATCTACGAGCAGTACTTC
-	TRBV7-6	many	TRBJ2-5	CASSSRAPAETQYF	TGTGCCAGCAGCTCGAGGGCCCCCGCAGAGACCCAGTACTTC
-	TRBV7-9	many	TRBJ2-1	CASSSNGRGQFF	TGTGCCAGCAGCTCCAACGGGAGAGGGCAGTTCTTC
-	TRBV7-3	-	TRBJ2-2	CASSLFTGPGELFF	TGTGCCAGCAGCTTATTCACGGGACCCGGGGAGCTGTTTTTT
TRBD2	TRBV4-1	many	TRBJ2-5	CASSQGSGGGETQYF	TGCGCCAGCAGCCAAGGGTCGGGAGGAGGAGAGACCCAGTACTTC
TRBD1	TRBV10-3	-	TRBJ1-5	CAITTGDNQPQHF	TGTGCCATCACCACAGGGGACAATCAGCCCCAGCATTTT
TRBD2	TRBV3-1	few	TRBJ2-1	CASSQREGHEQFF	TGTGCCAGCAGCCAGCGGGAGGGCCATGAGCAGTTCTTC
-	TRBV20-1	few	TRBJ2-7	CSGAGNSYEQYF	TGCAGTGGGGCAGGGAACTCCTACGAGCAGTACTTC
-	TRBV18	-	TRBJ1-1	CASSPPVGRNTEAFF	TGTGCCAGCTCACCACCGGTGGGGAGGAACACTGAAGCTTTCTTT
-	TRBV12-3/TRBV12-4	many	TRBJ2-1	CATSRDYNEQFF	TGTGCCACGAGCAGGGACTACAATGAGCAGTTCTTC
TRBD2	TRBV9	few	TRBJ2-4	CASTLTSGALAKNIQYF	TGTGCCAGCACCTTGACTAGCGGAGCCCTAGCCAAAAACATTCAGTACTTC
-	TRBV12-3/TRBV12-4	-	TRBJ2-1	CASSYRLVRNEQFF	TGTGCCAGCAGTTATCGACTAGTTAGAAATGAGCAGTTCTTC
-	TRBV9	many	TRBJ1-2	CASSVEGLDYGYTF	TGTGCCAGCAGCGTAGAAGGATTGGACTATGGCTACACCTTC
-	TRBV20-1	few	TRBJ1-2	CSASLGYGYTF	TGCAGTGCTAGCTTGGGCTATGGCTACACCTTC
-	TRBV2	few	TRBJ2-7	CASSSQDYEQYF	TGTGCCAGCAGTAGTCAAGACTACGAGCAGTACTTC
-	TRBV5-6	few	TRBJ2-7	CASTSLTAALTYEQYF	TGTGCCAGCACCAGCTTGACGGCTGCCCTTACCTACGAGCAGTACTTC
-	TRBV7-2	-	TRBJ1-1	CASSLSYSYADTEAFF	TGTGCCAGCAGCTTATCCTATAGCTACGCGGACACTGAAGCTTTCTTT
TRBD1	TRBV10-3	-	TRBJ1-2	CAISVTGAAYGYTF	TGTGCCATCAGTGTGACAGGGGCGGCCTATGGCTACACCTTC
TRBD2	TRBV12-3/TRBV12-4	many	TRBJ2-3	CASSGSSGRSADTQYF	TGTGCCAGCAGTGGATCTAGCGGGAGGTCCGCAGATACGCAGTATTTT
TRBD1	TRBV29-1	many	TRBJ2-5	CSVAGTAQETQYF	TGCAGCGTTGCTGGGACAGCACAAGAGACCCAGTACTTC
TRBD2	TRBV9	many	TRBJ2-4	CASSHGTNDIQYF	TGTGCCAGCAGTCACGGGACTAATGACATTCAGTACTTC
TRBD1	TRBV12-3/TRBV12-4	-	TRBJ2-5	CASSRGRLGQGRETQYF	TGTGCCAGCAGCCGGGGGAGGCTGGGACAGGGTAGAGAGACCCAGTACTTC
-	TRBV29-1	-	TRBJ2-7	CSVEVRLEQYF	TGCAGCGTTGAAGTGCGACTCGAGCAGTACTTC
-	TRBV5-4	few	TRBJ1-1	CASSYDKEDTEAFF	TGTGCCAGCAGCTACGACAAGGAGGACACTGAAGCTTTCTTT